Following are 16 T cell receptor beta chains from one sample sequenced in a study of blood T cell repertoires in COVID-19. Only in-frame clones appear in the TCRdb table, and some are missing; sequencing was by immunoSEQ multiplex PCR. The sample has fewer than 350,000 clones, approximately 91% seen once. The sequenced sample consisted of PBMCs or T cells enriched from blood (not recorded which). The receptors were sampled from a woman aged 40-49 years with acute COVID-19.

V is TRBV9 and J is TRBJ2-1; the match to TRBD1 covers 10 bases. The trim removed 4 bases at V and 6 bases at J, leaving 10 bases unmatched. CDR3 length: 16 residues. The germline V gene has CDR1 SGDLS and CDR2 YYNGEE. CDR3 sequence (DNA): TGTGCCAGCAGCCGAACCGGGACAGGGGTACGCAATGAGCAGTTCTTC. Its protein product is CASSRTGTGVRNEQFF.

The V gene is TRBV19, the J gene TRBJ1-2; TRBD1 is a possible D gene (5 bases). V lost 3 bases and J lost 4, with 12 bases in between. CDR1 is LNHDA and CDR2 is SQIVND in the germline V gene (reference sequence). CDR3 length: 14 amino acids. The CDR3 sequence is CASSIPGESYGYTF. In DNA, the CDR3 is TGTGCCAGTAGTATCCCGGGGGAAAGCTATGGCTACACCTTC.

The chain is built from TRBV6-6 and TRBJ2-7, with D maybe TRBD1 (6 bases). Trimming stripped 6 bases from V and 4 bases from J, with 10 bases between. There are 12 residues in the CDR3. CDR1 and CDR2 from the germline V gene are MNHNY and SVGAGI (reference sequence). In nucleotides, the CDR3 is TGTGCCAGCAGGCACCAGGGGTACGAGCAGTACTTC. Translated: CASRHQGYEQYF.

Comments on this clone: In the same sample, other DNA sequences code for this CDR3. The CDR3 protein is CAWSTGDNQPQHF. CDR3 in DNA: TGTGCCTGGAGTACAGGTGACAATCAGCCCCAGCATTTT. The V gene is TRBV30, the J gene TRBJ1-5, with D possibly matching TRBD1 (5 bases). The V gene lost 2 bases and the J gene lost 3 bases, with 8 bases spanning the gap. Germline loops: CDR1 GTSNPN, CDR2 SVGIG (reference sequence). The CDR3 is 13 residues long.

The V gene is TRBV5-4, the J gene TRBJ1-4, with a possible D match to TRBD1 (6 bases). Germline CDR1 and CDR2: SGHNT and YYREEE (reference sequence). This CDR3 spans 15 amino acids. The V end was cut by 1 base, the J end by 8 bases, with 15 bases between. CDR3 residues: CASSLRGALQEKLFF. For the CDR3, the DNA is TGTGCCAGCAGCTTGCGGGGGGCGCTTCAAGAAAAACTGTTTTTT.

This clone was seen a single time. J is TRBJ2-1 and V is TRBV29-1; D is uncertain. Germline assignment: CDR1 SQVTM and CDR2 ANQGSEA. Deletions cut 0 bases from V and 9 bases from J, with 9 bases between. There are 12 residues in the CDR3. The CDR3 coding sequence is TGCAGCGTTGAAGATCTCGTTCGTGAGCAGTTCTTC. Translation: CSVEDLVREQFF.

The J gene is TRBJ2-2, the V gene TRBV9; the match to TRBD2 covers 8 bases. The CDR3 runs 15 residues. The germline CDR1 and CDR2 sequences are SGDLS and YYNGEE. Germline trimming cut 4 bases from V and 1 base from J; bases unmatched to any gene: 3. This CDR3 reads CASSTSGGNTGELFF. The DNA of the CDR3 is TGTGCCAGCAGCACGAGCGGGGGGAACACCGGGGAGCTGTTTTTT. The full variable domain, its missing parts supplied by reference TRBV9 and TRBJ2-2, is DSGVTQTPKHLITATGQRVTLRCSPRSGDLSVYWYQQSLDQGLQFLIQYYNGEERAKGNILERFSAQQFPDLHSELNLSSLELGDSALYFCASSTSGGNTGELFFGEGSRLTVL.

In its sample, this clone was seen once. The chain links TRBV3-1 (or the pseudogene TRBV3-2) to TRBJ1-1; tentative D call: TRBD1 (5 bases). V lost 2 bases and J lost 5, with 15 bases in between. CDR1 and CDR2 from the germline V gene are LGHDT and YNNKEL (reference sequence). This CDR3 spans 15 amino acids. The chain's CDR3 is CASSQMSGSKTEAFF. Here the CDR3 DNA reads TGTGCCAGCAGCCAAATGTCAGGGTCTAAAACTGAAGCTTTCTTT.

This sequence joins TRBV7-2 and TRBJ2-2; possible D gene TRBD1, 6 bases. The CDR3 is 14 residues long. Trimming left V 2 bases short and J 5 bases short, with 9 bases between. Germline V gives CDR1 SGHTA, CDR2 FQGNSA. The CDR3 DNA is TGTGCCAGCAGCTTATGGACAGTTACCGGGGAGCTGTTTTTT. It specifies CASSLWTVTGELFF. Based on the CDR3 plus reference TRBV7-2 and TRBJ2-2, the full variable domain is GAGVSQSPSNKVTEKGKDVELRCDPISGHTALYWYRQSLGQGLEFLIYFQGNSAPDKSGLPSDRFSAERTGGSVSTLTIQRTQQEDSAVYLCASSLWTVTGELFFGEGSRLTVL.

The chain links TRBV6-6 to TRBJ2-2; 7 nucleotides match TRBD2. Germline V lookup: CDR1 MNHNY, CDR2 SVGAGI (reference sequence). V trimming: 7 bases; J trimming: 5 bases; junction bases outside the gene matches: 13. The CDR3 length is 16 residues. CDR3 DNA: TGTGCCAGCATTACAGCGGGAAGTCCCCGGACCGGGGAGCTGTTTTTT. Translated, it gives CASITAGSPRTGELFF.

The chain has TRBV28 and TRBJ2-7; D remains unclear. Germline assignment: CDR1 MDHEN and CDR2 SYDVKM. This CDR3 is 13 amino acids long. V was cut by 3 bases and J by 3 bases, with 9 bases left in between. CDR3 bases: TGTGCCAGCAGTTTGGGCAGAAACTACGAGCAGTACTTC. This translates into CASSLGRNYEQYF.

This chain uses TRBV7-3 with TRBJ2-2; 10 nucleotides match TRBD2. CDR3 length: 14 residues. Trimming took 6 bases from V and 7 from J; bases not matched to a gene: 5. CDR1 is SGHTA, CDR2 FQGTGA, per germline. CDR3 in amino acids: CASSSGTSVGELFF. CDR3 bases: TGTGCCAGCAGTTCCGGGACTAGCGTCGGGGAGCTGTTTTTT.

The CDR3 sequence: CASSQILSGGPDTQYF. The CDR3 DNA reads TGCGCCAGCAGCCAAATTCTTAGCGGGGGGCCAGATACGCAGTATTTT. J is TRBJ2-3 and V is TRBV4-1; 10 positions match TRBD2. Germline assignment: CDR1 MGHRA and CDR2 YSYEKL. V lost 2 bases and J lost 4; bases outside the gene matches: 6. The length of the CDR3 is 16 residues.

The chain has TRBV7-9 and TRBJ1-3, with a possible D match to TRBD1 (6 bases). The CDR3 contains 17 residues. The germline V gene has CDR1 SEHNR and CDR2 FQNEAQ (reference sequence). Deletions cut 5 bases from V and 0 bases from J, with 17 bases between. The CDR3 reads CASSPSWTADSGNTIYF. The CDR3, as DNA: TGTGCCAGCAGCCCATCGTGGACAGCAGACTCTGGAAACACCATATATTTT.

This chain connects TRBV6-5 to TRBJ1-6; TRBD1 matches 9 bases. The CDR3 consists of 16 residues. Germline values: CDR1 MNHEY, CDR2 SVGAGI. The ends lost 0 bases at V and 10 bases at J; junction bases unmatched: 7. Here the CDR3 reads CASSYSRTGVGSPLHF. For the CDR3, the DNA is TGTGCCAGCAGTTACTCCCGGACAGGGGTTGGATCACCCCTCCACTTT.

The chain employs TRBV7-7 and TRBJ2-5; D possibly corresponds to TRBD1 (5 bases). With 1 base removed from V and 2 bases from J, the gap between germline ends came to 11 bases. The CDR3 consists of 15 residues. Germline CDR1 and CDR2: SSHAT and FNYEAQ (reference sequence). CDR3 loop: CASSLVPGLQETQYF. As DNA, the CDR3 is TGTGCCAGCAGCTTAGTACCAGGGCTACAAGAGACCCAGTACTTC.